This TCR beta chain was captured by sequencing in a study of Graves' ophthalmopathy and Graves' hyperthyroidism. Across the study: Ophthalmopathy absent within 18 months of follow-up marked hyperthyroidism as stable.

This CDR3 is built from 15 residues. The V and J ends lost 4 bases and 1 base respectively, with 12 bases between them. Germline V gene lookup returns CDR1 SGHRS and CDR2 YFSETQ. Study-wide results and limits: Ophthalmopathy cases were distinguished from stable hyperthyroidism by a 13-signature model, reaching 85% to 90% sensitivity and roughly 80% specificity.

The authors amplified TCR beta CDR3 regions, and they did so from RNA transcripts for repertoire sequencing. A first-round RT-PCR used HTBI primers, followed by a second-round multiplex PCR. A single record per CDR3 protein comes from TCRdb applying MiXCR to the multiplex PCR reads. This table holds over a million distinct CDR3 sequences, 35% to 40% found once. Worth noting for this clonotype: Its antigen remains unknown.

Sequencing was performed on peripheral blood or thyroid tissue (not recorded which). The chain has TRBV5-1 and TRBJ1-5; D not resolved. This TCR was recovered from an adult man with Graves' hyperthyroidism. This CDR3 is CASSPVAGSNQPQHF. The DNA for the CDR3 is TGCGCCAGCAGCCCGGTAGCGGGAAGCAATCAGCCCCAGCATTTT.